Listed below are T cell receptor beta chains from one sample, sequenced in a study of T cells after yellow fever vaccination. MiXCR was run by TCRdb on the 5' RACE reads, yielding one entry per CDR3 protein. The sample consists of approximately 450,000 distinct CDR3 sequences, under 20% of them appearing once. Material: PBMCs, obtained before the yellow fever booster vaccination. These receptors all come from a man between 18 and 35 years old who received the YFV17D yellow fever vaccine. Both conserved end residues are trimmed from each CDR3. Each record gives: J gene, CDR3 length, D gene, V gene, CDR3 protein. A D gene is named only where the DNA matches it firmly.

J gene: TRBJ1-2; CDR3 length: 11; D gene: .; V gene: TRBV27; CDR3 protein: ASSARGPYGYT
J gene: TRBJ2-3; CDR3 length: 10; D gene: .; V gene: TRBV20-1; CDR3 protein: SARQPTDTQY
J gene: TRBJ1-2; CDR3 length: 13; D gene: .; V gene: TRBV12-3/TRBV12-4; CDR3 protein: ASSPGDVGLGGYT
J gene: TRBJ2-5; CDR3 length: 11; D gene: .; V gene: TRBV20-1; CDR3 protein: SANPLARETQY
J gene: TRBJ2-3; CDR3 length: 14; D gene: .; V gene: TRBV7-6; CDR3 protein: ASSLPAGTSTDTQY
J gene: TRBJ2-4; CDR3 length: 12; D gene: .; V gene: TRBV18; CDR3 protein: ASSPSLAKNIQY
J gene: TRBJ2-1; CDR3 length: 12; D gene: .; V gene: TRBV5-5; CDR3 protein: ASSSPVGGSEQF
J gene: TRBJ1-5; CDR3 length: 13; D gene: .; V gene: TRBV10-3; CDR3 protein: ATLAGREGYQPQH
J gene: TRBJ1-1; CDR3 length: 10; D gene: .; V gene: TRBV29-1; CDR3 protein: SVTLLGFEAF
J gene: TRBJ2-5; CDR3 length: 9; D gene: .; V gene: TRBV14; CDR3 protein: ASSHTETQY
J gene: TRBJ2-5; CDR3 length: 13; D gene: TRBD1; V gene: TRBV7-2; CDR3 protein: ASNPTGLDIETQY
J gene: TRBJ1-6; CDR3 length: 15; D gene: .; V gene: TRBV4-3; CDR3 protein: ASSQDVYFSRDSPLH
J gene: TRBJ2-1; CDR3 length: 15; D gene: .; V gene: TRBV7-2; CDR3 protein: ASSSQPPTSSYNEQF
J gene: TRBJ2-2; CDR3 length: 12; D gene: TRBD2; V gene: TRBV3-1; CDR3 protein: ASGSGLATGELF
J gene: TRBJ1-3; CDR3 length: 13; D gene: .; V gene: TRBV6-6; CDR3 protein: ASSYQRESGNTIY
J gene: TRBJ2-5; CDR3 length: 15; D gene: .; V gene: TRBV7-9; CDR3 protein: ASSSLVGFGSGETQY
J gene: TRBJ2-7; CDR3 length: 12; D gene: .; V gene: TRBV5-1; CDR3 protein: ASSLDGNPYEQY
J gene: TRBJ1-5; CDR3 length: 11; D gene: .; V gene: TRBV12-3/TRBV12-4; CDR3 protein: ASSLTRDQPQH
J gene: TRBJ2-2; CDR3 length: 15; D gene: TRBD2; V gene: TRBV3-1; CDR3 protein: ASSPHTSGGVTGELF
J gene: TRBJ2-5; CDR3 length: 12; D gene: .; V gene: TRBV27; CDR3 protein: ASSPGPTKETQY
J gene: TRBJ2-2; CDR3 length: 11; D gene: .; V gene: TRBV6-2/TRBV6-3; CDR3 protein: ASSGRHTGELF
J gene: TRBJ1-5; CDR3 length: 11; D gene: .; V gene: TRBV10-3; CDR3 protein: AISDEGDQPQH
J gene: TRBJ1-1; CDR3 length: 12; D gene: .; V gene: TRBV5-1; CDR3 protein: ASSLVGGRTEAF
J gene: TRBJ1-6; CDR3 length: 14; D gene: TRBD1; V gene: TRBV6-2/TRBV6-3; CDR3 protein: ASSRGQGMRNSPLH
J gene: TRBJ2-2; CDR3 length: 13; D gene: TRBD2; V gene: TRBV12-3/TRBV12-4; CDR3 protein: ASSSSGGTTGELF
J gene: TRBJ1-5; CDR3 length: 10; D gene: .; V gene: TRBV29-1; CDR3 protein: SVQGENQPQH
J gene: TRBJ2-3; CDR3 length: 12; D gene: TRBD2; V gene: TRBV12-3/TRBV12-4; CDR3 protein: ASSFSLAGDTQY
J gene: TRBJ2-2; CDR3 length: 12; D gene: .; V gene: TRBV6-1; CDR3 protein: ASRDQDYTGELF
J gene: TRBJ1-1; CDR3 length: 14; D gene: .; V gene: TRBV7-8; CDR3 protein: ASSLMQRRANTEAF
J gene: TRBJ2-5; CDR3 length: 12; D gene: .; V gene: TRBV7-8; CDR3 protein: ASRRFEGGETQY
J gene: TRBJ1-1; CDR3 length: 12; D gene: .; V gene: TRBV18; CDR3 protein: ASSPGSVNTEAF
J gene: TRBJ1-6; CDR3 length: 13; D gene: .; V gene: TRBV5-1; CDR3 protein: ASKDRLDRNSPLH
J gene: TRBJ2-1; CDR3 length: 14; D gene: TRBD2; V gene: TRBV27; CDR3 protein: ASRQLAGGAYNEQF
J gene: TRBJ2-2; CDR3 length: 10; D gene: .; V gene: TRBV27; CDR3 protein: ASMRVAGELF
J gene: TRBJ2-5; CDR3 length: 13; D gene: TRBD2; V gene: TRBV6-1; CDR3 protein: ASSYRGGREETQY
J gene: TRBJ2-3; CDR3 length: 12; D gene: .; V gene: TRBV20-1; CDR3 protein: SAGPGLLTDTQY
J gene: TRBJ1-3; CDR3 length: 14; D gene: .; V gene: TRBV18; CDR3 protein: ASSPPSGRSGNTIY
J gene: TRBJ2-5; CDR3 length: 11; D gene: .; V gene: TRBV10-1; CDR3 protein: ASSGQLGETQY
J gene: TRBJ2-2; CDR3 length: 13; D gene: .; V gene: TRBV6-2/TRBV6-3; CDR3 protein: ASSYSNRAAGELF
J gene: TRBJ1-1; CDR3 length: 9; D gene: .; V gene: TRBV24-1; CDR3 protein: ATRQNTEAF
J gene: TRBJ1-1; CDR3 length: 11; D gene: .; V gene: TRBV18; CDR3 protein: ASSPTGQTEAF
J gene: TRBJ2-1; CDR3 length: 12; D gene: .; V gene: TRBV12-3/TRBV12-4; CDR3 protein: ASTPDLTSNEQF
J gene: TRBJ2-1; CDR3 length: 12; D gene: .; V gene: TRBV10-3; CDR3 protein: AISATVSYNEQF
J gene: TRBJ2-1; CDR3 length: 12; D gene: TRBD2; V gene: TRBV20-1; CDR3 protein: SASGGGTPDEQF
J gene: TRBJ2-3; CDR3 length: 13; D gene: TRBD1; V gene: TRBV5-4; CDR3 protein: ASKPTGGNTDTQY